This T cell receptor (beta chain) was profiled in a study of blood T cell repertoires in COVID-19. Across the study: From T cells, B-cell-depleted T cells, or PBMCs came the material, which was cDNA or gDNA.

Germline V gene data show CDR1 as MNHEY and CDR2 as SVGAGI. CDR3 length equals 14 residues. V dropped 6 bases and J dropped 2 bases, with 13 bases sitting between them. Generated by immunoSEQ multiplex PCR, the TCRdb table keeps only in-frame clones and is missing some. The sample lists 26,000 or so clones, almost 90% occurring once. This clone was seen only once. This rearrangement joins TRBV6-5 to TRBJ1-2; D might be TRBD1 (5 bases). The sample was peripheral blood. This receptor was taken from a human donor in a cohort sampled during active COVID-19. CDR3 nucleotides: TGTGCCAGCAGGACCGGGACTGCGAACTATGGCTACACCTTC. Translation gives CASRTGTANYGYTF.